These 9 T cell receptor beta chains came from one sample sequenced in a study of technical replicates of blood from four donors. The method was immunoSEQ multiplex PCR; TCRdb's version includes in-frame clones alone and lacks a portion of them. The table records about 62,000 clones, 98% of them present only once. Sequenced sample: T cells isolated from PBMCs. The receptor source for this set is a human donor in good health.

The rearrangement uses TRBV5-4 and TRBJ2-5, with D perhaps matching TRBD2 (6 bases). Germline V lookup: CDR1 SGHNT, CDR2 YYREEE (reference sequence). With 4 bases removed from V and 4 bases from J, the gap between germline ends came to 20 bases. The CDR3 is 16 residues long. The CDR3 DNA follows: TGTGCCAGCAGCGGATACGGGACTTTAGGGGTAGAGACCCAGTACTTC. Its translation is CASSGYGTLGVETQYF.

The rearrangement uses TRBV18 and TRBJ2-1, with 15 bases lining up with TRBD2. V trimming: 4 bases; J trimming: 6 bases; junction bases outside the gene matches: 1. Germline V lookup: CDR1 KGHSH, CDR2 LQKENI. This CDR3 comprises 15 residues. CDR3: CASSLGLAGGNEQFF. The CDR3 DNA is TGTGCCAGCTCACTGGGACTAGCGGGAGGCAATGAGCAGTTCTTC. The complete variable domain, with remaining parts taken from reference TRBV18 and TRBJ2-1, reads NAGVMQNPRHLVRRRGQEARLRCSPMKGHSHVYWYRQLPEEGLKFMVYLQKENIIDESGMPKERFSAEFPKEGPSILRIQQVVRGDSAAYFCASSLGLAGGNEQFFGPGTRLTVL.

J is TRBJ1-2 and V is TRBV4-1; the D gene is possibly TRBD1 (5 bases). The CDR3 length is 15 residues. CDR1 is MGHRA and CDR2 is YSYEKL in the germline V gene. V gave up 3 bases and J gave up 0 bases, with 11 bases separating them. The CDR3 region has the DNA TGCGCCAGCAGCCATATACAGGTTGCTAACTATGGCTACACCTTC. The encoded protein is CASSHIQVANYGYTF.

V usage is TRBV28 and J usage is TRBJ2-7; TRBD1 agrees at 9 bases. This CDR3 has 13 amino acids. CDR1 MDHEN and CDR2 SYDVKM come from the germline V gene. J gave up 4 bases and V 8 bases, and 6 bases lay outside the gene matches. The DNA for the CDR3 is TGTGCCAGCGGGACAGGGAATTATTACGAGCAGTACTTC. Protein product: CASGTGNYYEQYF.

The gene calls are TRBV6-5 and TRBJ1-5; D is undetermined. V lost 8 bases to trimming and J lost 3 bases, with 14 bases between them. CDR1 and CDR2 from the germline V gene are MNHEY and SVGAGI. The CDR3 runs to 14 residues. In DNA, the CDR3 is TGTGCCAGCTCGAACGGGGTATTCAATCAGCCCCAGCATTTT. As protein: CASSNGVFNQPQHF.

The CDR3 reads CASSRQDGNEAFF. The CDR3 DNA follows: TGTGCCAGCAGCCGACAGGACGGAAACGAAGCTTTCTTT. The chain is built from TRBV4-2 and TRBJ1-1, with D maybe TRBD1 (6 bases). The CDR3 extends over 13 amino acids. CDR1 and CDR2 (germline): LGHNA, YNFKEQ. Trimming left V 4 bases short and J 8 bases short, with 14 bases between.

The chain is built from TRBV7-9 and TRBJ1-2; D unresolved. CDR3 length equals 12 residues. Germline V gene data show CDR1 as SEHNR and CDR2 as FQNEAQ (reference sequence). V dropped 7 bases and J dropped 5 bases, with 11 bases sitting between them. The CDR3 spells CASTGGLYGYTF. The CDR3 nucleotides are TGTGCCAGCACAGGAGGGTTGTATGGCTACACCTTC.

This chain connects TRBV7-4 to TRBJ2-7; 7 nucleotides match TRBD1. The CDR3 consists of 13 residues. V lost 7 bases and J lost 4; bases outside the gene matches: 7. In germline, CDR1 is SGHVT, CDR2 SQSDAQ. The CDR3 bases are TGTGCCAGCACCTGGGACAGAGTATACGAGCAGTACTTC. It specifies CASTWDRVYEQYF.

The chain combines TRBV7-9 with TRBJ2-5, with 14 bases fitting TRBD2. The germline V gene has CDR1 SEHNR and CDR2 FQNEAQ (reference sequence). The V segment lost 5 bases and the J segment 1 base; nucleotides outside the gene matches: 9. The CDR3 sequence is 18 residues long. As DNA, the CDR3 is TGTGCCAGCAGCCCCCGACTAGCGGGAGGGCCAAGCCAAGAGACCCAGTACTTC. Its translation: CASSPRLAGGPSQETQYF.